The clone carrying this TCR beta chain came up a few times. This entry comes from a study of CD8 T cells in Susac syndrome. Recently defined diagnostic criteria classed the Susac syndrome patients as definite or probable. Per the germline V gene, CDR1 is LNHNV and CDR2 is YYDKDF (reference sequence). The V gene lost 0 bases and the J gene lost 11 bases, with 11 bases spanning the gap. The CDR3 runs 14 residues. A quantity of roughly 0.5 to 1 ug RNA underwent reverse transcription using random hexamers. TCRdb re-called the immunoSEQ multiplex PCR reads through MiXCR, storing one row per CDR3 protein. The sample carries around 81,000 distinct CDR3 sequences, 90% to 95% recorded once.

This clonotype originated in a human donor with Susac syndrome. The sequencing input was CD8+ T cells from PBMCs. This chain uses TRBV15 with TRBJ1-6; D remains ambiguous. The CDR3 region has the DNA TGTGCCACCAGCAGAGATCGGGCGGCGCCACCCCTCCACTTT. Protein: CATSRDRAAPPLHF.